These 13 T cell receptor beta chains originate from one sample sequenced in a study of CD4+ T cells in melanoma. Assay: immunoSEQ multiplex PCR; the TCRdb copy retains only in-frame clones and omits some. The sample has roughly 10,000 clones; roughly two thirds are singletons. Sample: cells from a culture (not recorded whether cultured in vitro). All receptors come from a human donor with melanoma.

The rearrangement links TRBV18 to TRBJ1-3; the D is unclear. CDR1 is KGHSH and CDR2 is LQKENI in the germline V gene. The CDR3 length is 15 residues. V lost 3 bases to trimming and J lost 0 bases, with 9 bases between them. CDR3 residues: CASSPTKTSGNTIYF. The CDR3 nucleotides are TGTGCCAGCTCACCCACAAAGACCTCTGGAAACACCATATATTTT.

This clone has just a few counts. The chain links TRBV5-8 to TRBJ1-2; possibly TRBD1 for D (5 bases). The CDR3 consists of 15 residues. Germline V gene lookup returns CDR1 SGHTS and CDR2 YDEGEE. Trimming shortened V by 4 bases and J by 4 bases, and 17 bases separated the two germline ends. CDR3 nucleotides: TGTGCCAGCAGCCCCGAACTCTACGGGGGCTATGGCTACACCTTC. It yields the protein CASSPELYGGYGYTF.

This clone appeared a few times. This chain joins TRBV5-1 and TRBJ1-5; no definite D call. Germline V gene data show CDR1 as SGHRS and CDR2 as YFSETQ. V dropped 5 bases and J dropped 0 bases, with 9 bases sitting between them. The CDR3 consists of 14 residues. The CDR3 nucleotides read TGCGCCAGCAGGGCGACATATAGCAATCAGCCCCAGCATTTT. Translated, it gives CASRATYSNQPQHF.

V usage is TRBV7-9 and J usage is TRBJ1-2, with 7 bases identical to TRBD1. V was clipped by 11 bases and J by 11 bases; unmatched bases: 11. The CDR3 contains 11 residues. Germline V gene data show CDR1 as SEHNR and CDR2 as FQNEAQ (reference sequence). The CDR3 sequence: CASGRGQGYTF. CDR3 nucleotide sequence: TGTGCCTCCGGGAGGGGGCAGGGGTACACCTTC.

The CDR3 spells CASSLVSRGLSEAFF. The CDR3 DNA is TGCGCCAGCAGCTTGGTCTCCAGGGGTCTATCCGAAGCTTTCTTT. J is TRBJ1-1 and V is TRBV5-1; tentative D call: TRBD1 (6 bases). Germline assignment: CDR1 SGHRS and CDR2 YFSETQ. The CDR3 has 15 residues. V gave up 0 bases and J gave up 8 bases, with 17 bases separating them.

This clone has a handful of counts. The chain combines TRBV2 with TRBJ1-5; 7 positions agree with TRBD1. The CDR3 is made up of 14 amino acids. Unmatched junction bases numbered 2, after V lost 4 bases and J lost 2 bases. Germline V gene sequence: CDR1 SNHLY, CDR2 FYNNEI. CDR3 DNA sequence: TGTGCCAGCAGTGGAGGACAGGGCAATCAGCCCCAGCATTTT. It translates to CASSGGQGNQPQHF.

The J gene is TRBJ2-3, the V gene TRBV7-3; possibly TRBD2 for D (7 bases). V was cut by 5 bases and J by 4 bases, with 16 bases left in between. CDR3 length: 15 amino acids. From germline, CDR1 is SGHTA and CDR2 FQGTGA. The CDR3: CASSRGGGLADTQYF. CDR3 DNA sequence: TGTGCCAGCAGCCGAGGGGGGGGGCTGGCAGATACGCAGTATTTT.

This clone was observed a handful of times. The chain employs TRBV19 and TRBJ1-2; unclear D gene. V shed 6 bases and J shed 0 bases, with 17 bases lying between them. The CDR3 covers 16 residues. CDR1 is LNHDA and CDR2 is SQIVND in the germline V gene (reference sequence). CDR3 DNA sequence: TGTGCCAGTAGCCAATATTCAGCCCTAGCTAACTATGGCTACACCTTC. Encoded protein: CASSQYSALANYGYTF. Looking up the rest from reference TRBV19 and TRBJ1-2 gives the full variable domain: DGGITQSPKYLFRKEGQNVTLSCEQNLNHDAMYWYRQDPGQGLRLIYYSQIVNDFQKGDIAEGYSVSREKKESFPLTVTSAQKNPTAFYLCASSQYSALANYGYTFGSGTRLTVV.

The V gene is TRBV6-5, the J gene TRBJ1-1, with TRBD1 matching over 8 bases. J lost 10 bases, V lost 5 bases, and 12 bases had no gene match. Germline V gene data show CDR1 as MNHEY and CDR2 as SVGAGI. CDR3 size: 14 residues. CDR3 region: CASSLDRGLVGAFF. CDR3 nucleotides: TGTGCCAGCAGTCTTGACAGGGGCTTGGTCGGAGCTTTCTTT.

The J gene is TRBJ2-2, the V gene TRBV30, with 13 positions matching TRBD2. The CDR3 totals 20 residues. The ends lost 1 base at V and 7 bases at J; junction bases unmatched: 18. CDR1 is GTSNPN, CDR2 SVGIG, per germline (reference sequence). CDR3 sequence: CAWSDPPGRRLAGGNGELFF. The CDR3, as DNA: TGTGCCTGGAGTGACCCACCGGGACGGCGACTAGCGGGGGGAAACGGGGAGCTGTTTTTT.

The chain links TRBV15 to TRBJ2-6, with D uncertain. With 1 base removed from V and 0 bases from J, the gap between germline ends came to 4 bases. Germline CDR1 is LNHNV and CDR2 is YYDKDF (reference sequence). This CDR3 region has 15 residues. The CDR3 sequence is CATSRGSSGANVLTF. In DNA form, the CDR3 reads TGTGCCACCAGCAGAGGGTCCTCTGGGGCCAACGTCCTGACTTTC.

This clone was found a few times. The V call is TRBV5-6, the J call TRBJ2-7; D remains ambiguous. This CDR3 spans 13 amino acids. Germline V gene sequence: CDR1 SGHDT, CDR2 YYEEEE. V was clipped by 1 base and J by 0 bases, with 5 bases between them. CDR3 bases: TGTGCCAGCAGCTTGCACAGCTCCTACGAGCAGTACTTC. Translation: CASSLHSSYEQYF. The variable domain in full, completed from reference TRBV5-6 and TRBJ2-7, reads DAGVTQSPTHLIKTRGQQVTLRCSPKSGHDTVSWYQQALGQGPQFIFQYYEEEERQRGNFPDRFSGHQFPNYSSELNVNALLLGDSALYLCASSLHSSYEQYFGPGTRLTVT.

This clone was seen a handful of times. V usage is TRBV7-2 and J usage is TRBJ1-5; TRBD1 aligns across 7 bases. The CDR3 consists of 16 residues. The germline V gene has CDR1 SGHTA and CDR2 FQGNSA. J lost 2 bases, V lost 6 bases, and 10 bases had no gene match. CDR3 bases: TGTGCCAGCAGACCGGGCAGGGGGAATGGCAATCAGCCCCAGCATTTT. It encodes CASRPGRGNGNQPQHF. The variable domain in full, with the rest retrieved from reference TRBV7-2 and TRBJ1-5, is GAGVSQSPSNKVTEKGKDVELRCDPISGHTALYWYRQSLGQGLEFLIYFQGNSAPDKSGLPSDRFSAERTGGSVSTLTIQRTQQEDSAVYLCASRPGRGNGNQPQHFGDGTRLSIL.